The clone carrying this T cell receptor (beta chain) was observed a few times. Using its own MiXCR run on the 5' RACE reads, TCRdb lists one record per CDR3 protein. Of about 430,000 distinct CDR3 sequences in the sample, over 15% were seen once. The sample originates from a study of T-cell memory formation after mild COVID-19. This CDR3 spans 14 amino acids. The V and J ends lost 2 bases and 5 bases respectively, with 13 bases between them. Per germline, CDR1 SGHRS and CDR2 YFSETQ. Sequencing was done on a sample of PBMCs or a T cell subset sorted from them (not recorded which). The clonotype was recovered from a young man who had mild COVID-19 (a few samples of this study predate the infection). Cell type and time point are not known. The chain carries TRBV5-1 and TRBJ2-5; D possibly corresponds to TRBD1 (5 bases). The CDR3 region has the DNA TGCGCCAGCAGCTTTGGGGCTGGCGGCGAGACCCAGTACTTC. Protein sequence: CASSFGAGGETQYF. Full variable domain (rest looked up from reference TRBV5-1 and TRBJ2-5): KAGVTQTPRYLIKTRGQQVTLSCSPISGHRSVSWYQQTPGQGLQFLFEYFSETQRNKGNFPGRFSGRQFSNSRSEMNVSTLELGDSALYLCASSFGAGGETQYFGPGTRLLVL.